The clone carrying this T cell receptor beta chain was recorded a few times. Its antigen is as yet unknown. The source of the sample is a study of OX40 agonist ivuxolimab in advanced cancers. For the study at large: Dose-escalation patients' cancers were hepatocellular carcinoma, melanoma, renal cell or head and neck cancer. Whole-study results and caveats: Averaging showed that CD8+ T cells had more expanded clones than CD4+ did. The expanded peripheral T cells' antigen specificity was not determined.

Sequenced by immunoSEQ multiplex PCR; TCRdb stores in-frame clones only, minus some. There are about 64,000 clones in the sample; approximately 82% occur only once, and 4.5% to 5% lies in the top ten. Trimming left V 3 bases short and J 3 bases short, with 6 bases between. Germline values: CDR1 LNHDA, CDR2 SQIVND (reference sequence). There are 13 residues in the CDR3. The source of this sequence is an adult with an advanced solid tumor such as melanoma, head and neck, liver or kidney cancer. Sequenced here: CD4+ or CD8+ T cells sorted from blood, sampled in a trial of the OX40 agonist ivuxolimab. The V call is TRBV19, the J call TRBJ1-3, with D uncertain. CDR3 loop: CASSIPDGNTIYF. DNA for the CDR3: TGTGCCAGTAGTATTCCCGATGGAAACACCATATATTTT.